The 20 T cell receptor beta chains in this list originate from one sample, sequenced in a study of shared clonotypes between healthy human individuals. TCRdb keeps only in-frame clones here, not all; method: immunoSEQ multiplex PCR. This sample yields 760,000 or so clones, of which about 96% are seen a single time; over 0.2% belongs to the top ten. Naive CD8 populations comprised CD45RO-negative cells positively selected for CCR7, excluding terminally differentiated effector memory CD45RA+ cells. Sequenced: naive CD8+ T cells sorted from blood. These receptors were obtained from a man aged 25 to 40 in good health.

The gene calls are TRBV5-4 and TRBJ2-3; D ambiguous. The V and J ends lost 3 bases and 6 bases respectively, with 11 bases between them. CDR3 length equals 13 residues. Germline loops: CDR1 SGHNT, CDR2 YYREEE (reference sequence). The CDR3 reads CASSYESPDTQYF. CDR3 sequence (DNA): TGTGCCAGCAGCTACGAGAGTCCGGATACGCAGTATTTT.

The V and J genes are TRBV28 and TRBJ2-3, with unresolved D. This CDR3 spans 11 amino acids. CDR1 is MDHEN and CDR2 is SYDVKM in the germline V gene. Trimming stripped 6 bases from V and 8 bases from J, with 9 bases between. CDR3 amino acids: CASSFQVTQYF. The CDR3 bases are TGTGCCAGCAGCTTCCAAGTTACGCAGTATTTT.

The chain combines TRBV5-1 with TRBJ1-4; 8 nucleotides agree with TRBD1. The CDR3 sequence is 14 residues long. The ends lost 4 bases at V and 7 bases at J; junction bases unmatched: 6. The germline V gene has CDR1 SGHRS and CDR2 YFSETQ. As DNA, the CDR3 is TGCGCCAGCAGCATCGGACAGGGTGGTGAAAAACTGTTTTTT. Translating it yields CASSIGQGGEKLFF. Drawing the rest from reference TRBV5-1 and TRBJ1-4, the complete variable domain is KAGVTQTPRYLIKTRGQQVTLSCSPISGHRSVSWYQQTPGQGLQFLFEYFSETQRNKGNFPGRFSGRQFSNSRSEMNVSTLELGDSALYLCASSIGQGGEKLFFGSGTQLSVL.

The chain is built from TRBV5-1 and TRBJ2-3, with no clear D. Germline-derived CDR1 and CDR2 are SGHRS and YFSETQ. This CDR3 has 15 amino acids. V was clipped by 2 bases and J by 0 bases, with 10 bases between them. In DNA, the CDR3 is TGCGCCAGCAGCTTTTACGGTTCTAGCACAGATACGCAGTATTTT. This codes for CASSFYGSSTDTQYF. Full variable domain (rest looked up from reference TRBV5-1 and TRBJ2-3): KAGVTQTPRYLIKTRGQQVTLSCSPISGHRSVSWYQQTPGQGLQFLFEYFSETQRNKGNFPGRFSGRQFSNSRSEMNVSTLELGDSALYLCASSFYGSSTDTQYFGPGTRLTVL.

CDR3 sequence (DNA): TGTGCCAGCGGCCTCGGGTGGAGCACAGATACGCAGTATTTT. Residues: CASGLGWSTDTQYF. This rearrangement joins TRBV5-5 to TRBJ2-3; D not certain. The length of the CDR3 is 14 residues. Looked up from germline, CDR1 is SGHKS and CDR2 is YYEKEE (reference sequence). Trimming shortened V by 7 bases and J by 0 bases, and 12 bases separated the two germline ends.

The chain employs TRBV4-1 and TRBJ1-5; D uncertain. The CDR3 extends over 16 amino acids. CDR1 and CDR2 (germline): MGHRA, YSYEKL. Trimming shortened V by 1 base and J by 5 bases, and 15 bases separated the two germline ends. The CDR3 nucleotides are TGCGCCAGCAGCCAAGGGGCTACCCTGGGGTATCAGCCCCAGCATTTT. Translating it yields CASSQGATLGYQPQHF.

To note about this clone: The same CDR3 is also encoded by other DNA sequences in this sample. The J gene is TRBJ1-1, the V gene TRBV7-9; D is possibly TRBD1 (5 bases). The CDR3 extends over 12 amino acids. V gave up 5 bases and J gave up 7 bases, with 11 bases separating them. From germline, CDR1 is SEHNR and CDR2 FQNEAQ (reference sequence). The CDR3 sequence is CASSPRGVEAFF. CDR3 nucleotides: TGTGCCAGCAGCCCGCGGGGGGTTGAAGCTTTCTTT.

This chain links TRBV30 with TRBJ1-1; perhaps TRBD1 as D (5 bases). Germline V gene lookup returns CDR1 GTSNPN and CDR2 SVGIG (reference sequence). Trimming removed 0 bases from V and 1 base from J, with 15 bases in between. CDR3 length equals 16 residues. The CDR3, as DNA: TGTGCCTGGAGTGTACACGGGGGTTCGAGGAACACTGAAGCTTTCTTT. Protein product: CAWSVHGGSRNTEAFF.

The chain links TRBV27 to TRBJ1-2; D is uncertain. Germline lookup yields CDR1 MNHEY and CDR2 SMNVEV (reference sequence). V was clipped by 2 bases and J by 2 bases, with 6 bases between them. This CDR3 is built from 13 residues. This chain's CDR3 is CASSLSQNYGYTF. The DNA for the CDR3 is TGTGCCAGCAGTTTAAGTCAAAACTATGGCTACACCTTC.

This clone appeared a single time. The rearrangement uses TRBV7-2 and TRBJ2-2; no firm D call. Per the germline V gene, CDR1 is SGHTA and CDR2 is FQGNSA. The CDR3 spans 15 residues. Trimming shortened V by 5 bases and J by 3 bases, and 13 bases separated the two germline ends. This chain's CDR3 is CASSPDVGYTGELFF. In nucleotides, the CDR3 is TGTGCCAGCAGCCCCGACGTTGGGTACACCGGGGAGCTGTTTTTT.

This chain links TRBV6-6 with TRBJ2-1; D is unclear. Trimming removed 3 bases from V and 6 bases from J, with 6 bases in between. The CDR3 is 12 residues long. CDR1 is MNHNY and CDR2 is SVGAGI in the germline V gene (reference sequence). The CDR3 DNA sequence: TGTGCCAGCAGTTATCTTGCCAATGAGCAGTTCTTC. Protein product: CASSYLANEQFF.

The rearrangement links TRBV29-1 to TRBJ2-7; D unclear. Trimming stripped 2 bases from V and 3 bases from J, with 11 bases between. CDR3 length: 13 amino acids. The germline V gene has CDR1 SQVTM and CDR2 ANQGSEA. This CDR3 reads CSVERPNGYEQYF. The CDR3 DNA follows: TGCAGCGTTGAAAGACCTAACGGCTACGAGCAGTACTTC.

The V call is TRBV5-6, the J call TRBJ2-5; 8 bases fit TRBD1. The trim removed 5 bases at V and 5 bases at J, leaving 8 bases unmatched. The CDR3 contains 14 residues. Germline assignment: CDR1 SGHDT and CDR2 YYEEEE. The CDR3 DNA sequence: TGTGCCAGCAGGTCGACAGGGGCAGGGGAGACCCAGTACTTC. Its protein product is CASRSTGAGETQYF. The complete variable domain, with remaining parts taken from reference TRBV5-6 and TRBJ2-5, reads DAGVTQSPTHLIKTRGQQVTLRCSPKSGHDTVSWYQQALGQGPQFIFQYYEEEERQRGNFPDRFSGHQFPNYSSELNVNALLLGDSALYLCASRSTGAGETQYFGPGTRLLVL.

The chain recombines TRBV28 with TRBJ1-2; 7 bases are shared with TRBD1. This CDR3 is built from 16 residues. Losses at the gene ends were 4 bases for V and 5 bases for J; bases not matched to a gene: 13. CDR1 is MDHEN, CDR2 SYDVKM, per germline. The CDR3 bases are TGTGCCAGCAGTTCCCCCGGGACAGCGGACTGGTATGGCTACACCTTC. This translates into CASSSPGTADWYGYTF.

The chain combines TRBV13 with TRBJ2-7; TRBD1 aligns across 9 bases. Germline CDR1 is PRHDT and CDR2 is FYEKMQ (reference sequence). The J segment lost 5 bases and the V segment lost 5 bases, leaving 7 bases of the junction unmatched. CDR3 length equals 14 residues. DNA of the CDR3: TGTGCCAGCAGCCCCGGGACAGGGAGCCACGAGCAGTACTTC. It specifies CASSPGTGSHEQYF.

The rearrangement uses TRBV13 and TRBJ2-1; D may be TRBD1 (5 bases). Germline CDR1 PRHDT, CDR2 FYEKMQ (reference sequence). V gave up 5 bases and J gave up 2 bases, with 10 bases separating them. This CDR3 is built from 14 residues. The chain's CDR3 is CASSPGQPYNEQFF. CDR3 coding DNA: TGTGCCAGCAGCCCAGGGCAACCCTACAATGAGCAGTTCTTC.

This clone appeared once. CDR3 in DNA: TGTGCCAGCAGTCCCGGGACAGGGGTAAACATTCAGTACTTC. It yields the protein CASSPGTGVNIQYF. The V call is TRBV6-5, the J call TRBJ2-4, with 10 bases aligning to TRBD1. The CDR3 is 14 residues long. Germline V gene sequence: CDR1 MNHEY, CDR2 SVGAGI. V dropped 5 bases and J dropped 6; count of bases not matched to a gene: 4.

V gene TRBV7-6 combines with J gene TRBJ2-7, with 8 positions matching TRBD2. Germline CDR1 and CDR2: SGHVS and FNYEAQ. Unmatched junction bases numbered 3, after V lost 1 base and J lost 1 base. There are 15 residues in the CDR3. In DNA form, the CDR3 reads TGTGCCAGCAGCTTAGGTCCGGGGGGGTCCTACGAGCAGTACTTC. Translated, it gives CASSLGPGGSYEQYF.

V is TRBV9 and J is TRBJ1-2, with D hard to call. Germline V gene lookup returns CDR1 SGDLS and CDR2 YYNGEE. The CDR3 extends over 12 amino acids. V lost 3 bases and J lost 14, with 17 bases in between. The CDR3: CASSAPDGAGTF. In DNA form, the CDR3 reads TGTGCCAGCAGCGCCCCAGACGGAGCGGGGACCTTC. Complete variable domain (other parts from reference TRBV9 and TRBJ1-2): DSGVTQTPKHLITATGQRVTLRCSPRSGDLSVYWYQQSLDQGLQFLIQYYNGEERAKGNILERFSAQQFPDLHSELNLSSLELGDSALYFCASSAPDGAGTFGSGTRLTVV.

For the CDR3, the DNA is TGCGCCAGCAGCCAAGAGGGGGGCAGGTGGGGCACTGAAGCTTTCTTT. It is translated as CASSQEGGRWGTEAFF. The chain recombines TRBV4-1 with TRBJ1-1; the D gene is possibly TRBD1 (6 bases). The CDR3 is 16 residues long. Germline-derived CDR1 and CDR2 are MGHRA and YSYEKL. The V end lost 0 bases, the J end lost 4 bases, and 15 bases lay between the germline ends.